This T cell receptor (beta chain) came from a study of cytomegalovirus exposure and HLA in healthy donors. Study-level information: A later analysis reported the 120 or so validation repertoires used the same platform as the approximately 650 first-cohort repertoires. Findings and caveats of the study: In a later analysis, first-cohort TCR clusters were found to tend to co-occur in the 130 or so validation repertoires. Investigators reported about 160 TCR beta chains as tied to cytomegalovirus.

TCRdb's table, derived via immunoSEQ multiplex PCR, lists solely in-frame clones and lacks some. The top ten hold roughly 3.8% of the sample, which has about 98,000 clones, around 85% seen once. A note on this clone: What it binds is unknown.

V was clipped by 2 bases and J by 5 bases, with 14 bases between them. Germline V lookup: CDR1 SGDLS, CDR2 YYNGEE. This CDR3 is built from 16 residues. Sequenced material: PBMCs. This TCR was sampled from a woman aged 25 to 39 in good health and CMV-seronegative. The rearrangement links TRBV9 to TRBJ2-6; perhaps TRBD1 as D (5 bases). CDR3 in DNA: TGTGCCAGCAGCGTTGGTTCCAGGGCCAGGGCCAACGTCCTGACTTTC. Translated: CASSVGSRARANVLTF.